The clone carrying this T cell receptor beta chain turned up a few times. These data belong to a study of beta chain features in type 1 diabetes. Every isolated RNA sample was fully reverse transcribed, so sequencing captured expressed TCRB transcripts. Measured with immunoSEQ multiplex PCR; TCRdb has only the in-frame clones, and not every one. The sample comprises about 620,000 clones, 15% to 18% of which are singletons, and 0.07% to 0.095% rests with the top ten. Germline loops: CDR1 SGDLS, CDR2 YYNGEE. V lost 0 bases and J 7 bases, leaving 14 bases between the germline ends. The length of the CDR3 is 15 residues.

The TCR originated in a man younger than 35 in good health. The chain links TRBV9 to TRBJ2-1, with a weak D call TRBD2 (7 bases). Specimen: naive CD4+ T cells from blood. This chain's CDR3 is CASSVVGGPLNEQFF. The CDR3 nucleotides are TGTGCCAGCAGCGTAGTGGGGGGGCCTTTGAATGAGCAGTTCTTC.